Here is one T cell receptor (beta chain) with its context. This specimen belongs to a study of OX40 agonist ivuxolimab in advanced cancers. Background on the study: Clinicians treated patients with ivuxolimab, an agonistic anti-OX40 (CD134) antibody. Intravenous ivuxolimab was administered to patients every 2 weeks at 0.01 to 10 mg/kg. Two cutaneous melanoma patients and one hepatocellular carcinoma patient, three in all, had partial responses.

TCRdb keeps only in-frame clones here, not all; method: immunoSEQ multiplex PCR. Of 72,000 or so clones detected, just over 85% appear once; the ten largest clones hold approximately 0.86%. This CDR3 is built from 17 residues. V was cut by 5 bases and J by 6 bases, with 23 bases left in between. Germline values: CDR1 SGHDN, CDR2 FVKESK. The receptor was derived from an adult with an advanced solid tumor such as melanoma, head and neck, liver or kidney cancer. The J gene is TRBJ1-5, the V gene TRBV14, with D possibly TRBD1 on 5 matching bases. The sample was CD4+ or CD8+ T cells sorted from blood, taken in a trial of the OX40 agonist ivuxolimab. This CDR3 is CASSWRGGILWGQPQHF. The CDR3 DNA reads TGTGCCAGCAGCTGGCGGGGGGGAATACTCTGGGGTCAGCCCCAGCATTTT.